The T cell receptor beta chain under discussion was sequenced for a study of blood T cells in healthy people across ages. A word on this clonotype: This may be a read error, as it is one base from a much larger clone.

Germline V gene lookup returns CDR1 SGHRS and CDR2 YFSETQ. The CDR3 is 18 residues long. A second PCR of 7 to 11 cycles used a sample-barcoded 5' primer and a J-beta primer mix. TCRdb itself ran the 5' RACE reads through MiXCR, one entry per CDR3 protein. The sample shows roughly 680,000 distinct CDR3 sequences, 52% of them seen only once. The chain carries TRBV5-1 and TRBJ2-3, with D perhaps TRBD1 (6 bases). The source material was blood. This TCR came from an elderly woman in good health. The CDR3 DNA is TGCGCCAGCAACTTGTTCTCCGCCGCCTCAGGGGGCACAGATACGCAGTATTTT. Translation: CASNLFSAASGGTDTQYF. Combining the CDR3 with reference TRBV5-1 and TRBJ2-3 gives the whole variable domain KAGVTQTPRYLIKTRGQQVTLSCSPISGHRSVSWYQQTPGQGLQFLFEYFSETQRNKGNFPGRFSGRQFSNSRSEMNVSTLELGDSALYLCASNLFSAASGGTDTQYFGPGTRLTVL.